These 26 T cell receptor beta chains were all obtained from the same sample, sequenced in a study of identical twins (dated by TCRdb to 2015 to 2016). Library creation used 5' RACE. The instrument was an Illumina HiSeq 2000. Using fastp trimming at Q25 and MiXCR clonotype assembly, TCRdb reanalyzed the public sequencing data and kept in-frame beta chains. CDR3 protein duplicates are merged, each entry listing the most common genes and DNA. The sample contains roughly 200,000 distinct CDR3 sequences, more than 15% of them found a single time. 35% to 50% of the sample is taken by the ten largest. In addition, the sample was reused for a study of T cells expressing NK-cell markers.

Sample: CD8+ T cells sorted from blood. These TCRs come from a woman aged 18 to 35 in good health.

This clonotype was found a few times. The chain recombines TRBV6-1 with TRBJ1-2, with 7 bases aligning to TRBD1. V trimming: 2 bases; J trimming: 6 bases; junction bases outside the gene matches: 6. CDR1 MNHNS and CDR2 SASEGT come from the germline V gene. The CDR3 is made up of 14 amino acids. The CDR3 spells CASSERQGADGYTF. CDR3 sequence (DNA): TGTGCCAGCAGTGAAAGACAGGGTGCCGATGGCTACACCTTC.

This clonotype was found a few times. The V call is TRBV12-3 or TRBV12-4, the J call TRBJ1-4; 8 bases align to TRBD1. Trimming removed 4 bases from V and 8 bases from J; junction bases left unmatched: 9. The CDR3 has 15 residues. CDR3 protein: CASSSLDRASEKLFF. The CDR3 bases are TGTGCCAGCAGTTCCTTGGACAGGGCGAGCGAAAAACTGTTTTTT.

The genes are TRBV7-9 and TRBJ1-5, with 8 bases aligning to TRBD1. Trimming removed 4 bases from V and 6 bases from J; junction bases left unmatched: 5. The V gene's germline CDR1 is SEHNR and CDR2 FQNEAQ (reference sequence). There are 14 residues in the CDR3. Here the CDR3 reads CASSSGGAGQPQHF. For the CDR3, the DNA is TGTGCCAGCAGCTCAGGGGGCGCAGGTCAGCCCCAGCATTTT.

CDR3 nucleotide sequence: TGTGCCAGCAGCGCAGTAGCGGGAGAGCAGTTCTTC. Its protein is CASSAVAGEQFF. V gene TRBV7-6 combines with J gene TRBJ2-1; 8 bases are shared with TRBD2. CDR1 and CDR2 from the germline V gene are SGHVS and FNYEAQ. J lost 10 bases, V lost 5 bases, and 4 bases had no gene match. The CDR3 runs to 12 residues.

This clonotype was counted many times. DNA for the CDR3: TGTGCCAGCAGCCCGGACAGTGAAGCTTTCTTT. Its translation: CASSPDSEAFF. This chain joins TRBV12-3 or TRBV12-4 and TRBJ1-1; the D gene is possibly TRBD1 (6 bases). The CDR3 loop spans 11 amino acids. V was clipped by 6 bases and J by 7 bases, with 9 bases between them.

The CDR3 DNA is TGTGCCAGCAGCCAAGGGACAGGCCCAAGAGGGACCCAGTACTTC. This translates into CASSQGTGPRGTQYF. The chain couples TRBV3-1 to TRBJ2-5; 7 positions match TRBD1. This CDR3 region has 15 residues. The ends lost 1 base at V and 7 bases at J; junction bases unmatched: 9. Germline V lookup: CDR1 LGHDT, CDR2 YNNKEL (reference sequence).

This clonotype showed up just a few times. J is TRBJ2-4 and V is TRBV20-1; 9 nucleotides line up with TRBD1. The CDR3 runs 13 residues. Trimming took 6 bases from V and 3 from J; bases not matched to a gene: 3. Germline V gene lookup returns CDR1 DFQATT and CDR2 SNEGSKA (reference sequence). Here the CDR3 reads CSALDRGKNIQYF. The DNA for the CDR3 is TGCAGTGCCTTGGACAGGGGCAAAAACATTCAGTACTTC.

This clonotype was detected a few times. The V and J genes are TRBV7-9 and TRBJ1-1; no definite D call. CDR1 and CDR2 from the germline V gene are SEHNR and FQNEAQ (reference sequence). The CDR3 is made up of 10 amino acids. V was trimmed by 5 bases and J by 8 bases, leaving 6 bases between them. Here the CDR3 reads CASSHPEAFF. The CDR3 DNA sequence: TGTGCCAGCAGCCATCCCGAAGCTTTCTTT.

The V gene is TRBV12-3 or TRBV12-4, the J gene TRBJ2-7; 11 bases match TRBD2. After removal of 5 bases from V and 0 bases from J, the junction contained 9 bases not matched to a gene. This CDR3 region has 17 residues. The CDR3 loop is CASSAGTSGLSSYEQYF. In DNA form, the CDR3 reads TGTGCCAGCAGTGCCGGGACTAGCGGCTTGAGCTCCTACGAGCAGTACTTC.

The chain has TRBV20-1 and TRBJ2-3, with 11 positions matching TRBD2. The length of the CDR3 is 18 residues. Germline loops: CDR1 DFQATT, CDR2 SNEGSKA (reference sequence). The trim removed 1 base at V and 7 bases at J, leaving 16 bases unmatched. Written as DNA, the CDR3 is TGCAGTGCTAGAGGCCCCTTTTCTACTAGCGGGGGCCGCTATACGCAGTATTTT. It specifies CSARGPFSTSGGRYTQYF.

In its sample, this clonotype was seen a few times. The rearrangement joins TRBV13 to TRBJ2-1, with no clear D. V lost 1 base, J lost 4 bases, and 5 bases lay in between. CDR1 is PRHDT, CDR2 FYEKMQ, per germline (reference sequence). The CDR3 loop spans 13 amino acids. CDR3 nucleotide sequence: TGTGCCAGCAGCTTAGAGAGTTACAATGAGCAGTTCTTC. This sequence encodes CASSLESYNEQFF.

The chain recombines TRBV6-5 with TRBJ2-2; possibly TRBD2 for D (6 bases). Trimming shortened V by 4 bases and J by 0 bases, and 9 bases separated the two germline ends. The germline gives CDR1 MNHEY, CDR2 SVGAGI. The CDR3 loop spans 15 amino acids. Written as DNA, the CDR3 is TGTGCCAGCAGTTGGGAGGACTCGAACACCGGGGAGCTGTTTTTT. Its translation: CASSWEDSNTGELFF.

The chain couples TRBV9 to TRBJ2-1; TRBD1 or TRBD2 may be the D gene (6 bases each). This CDR3 has 15 residues. V was pared by 0 bases and J by 5 bases, with 12 bases between. Germline V CDR1 and CDR2: SGDLS, YYNGEE. The CDR3 coding sequence is TGTGCCAGCAGCGTAGAAGGGGGGCCCAACAATGAGCAGTTCTTC. Protein: CASSVEGGPNNEQFF.

This sequence joins TRBV19 and TRBJ2-7, with 9 nucleotides matching TRBD2. Germline lookup yields CDR1 LNHDA and CDR2 SQIVND (reference sequence). The CDR3 has 14 residues. The J segment lost 4 bases and the V segment lost 6 bases, leaving 7 bases of the junction unmatched. CDR3 bases: TGTGCCAGTAGCCCAGCGACTAGCGGATACGAGCAGTACTTC. Its protein is CASSPATSGYEQYF.

The chain carries TRBV9 and TRBJ2-1, with TRBD1 matching 9 bases. In germline, CDR1 is SGDLS, CDR2 YYNGEE. The V segment lost 4 bases and the J segment 14 bases; nucleotides outside the gene matches: 13. This CDR3 is built from 14 residues. The CDR3 DNA reads TGTGCCAGCAGCCGTTCCGGGACAGGGACGGCAAAGTTCTTC. This translates into CASSRSGTGTAKFF.

J is TRBJ2-3 and V is TRBV21-1; TRBD1, the D gene given by the table, was not confirmed from the DNA. TRBV21-1 is a pseudogene locus. The CDR3 is 14 residues long. The CDR3 region is CASSSPGPPDTQYF. The CDR3 DNA is TGTGCCAGCAGCAGCCCGGGACCGCCGGATACGCAGTATTTT.

This clonotype was seen ten or more times. The rearrangement links TRBV12-3 or TRBV12-4 to TRBJ2-1; D may be TRBD1 (5 bases). This CDR3 has 13 residues. Trimming left V 7 bases short and J 4 bases short, with 11 bases between. DNA for the CDR3: TGTGCCAGCACCCTGACAGATTACAATGAGCAGTTCTTC. Residues: CASTLTDYNEQFF.

This clonotype was found a few times. A much larger clone lies a single base off, so this may be a read error. This rearrangement joins TRBV20-1 to TRBJ2-3; D not certain. Trimming left V 3 bases short and J 2 bases short, with 3 bases between. Germline V CDR1 and CDR2: DFQATT, SNEGSKA (reference sequence). The CDR3 spans 11 residues. The DNA for the CDR3 is TGCAGTGCTAGTGCCACAGATACGCAGTATTTT. This translates into CSASATDTQYF.

The genes are TRBV9 and TRBJ2-7; 8 positions agree with TRBD2. Trimming removed 5 bases from V and 0 bases from J; junction bases left unmatched: 4. The CDR3 sequence is 14 residues long. Germline-derived CDR1 and CDR2 are SGDLS and YYNGEE. CDR3 coding DNA: TGTGCCAGCAGTCAGAGCGGGAGCTCCTACGAGCAGTACTTC. Translation gives CASSQSGSSYEQYF.

V gene TRBV27 combines with J gene TRBJ1-2; D not certain. This CDR3 has 16 residues. CDR1 and CDR2 from the germline V gene are MNHEY and SMNVEV (reference sequence). The V end was cut by 6 bases, the J end by 4 bases, with 21 bases between. The CDR3 coding sequence is TGTGCCAGCAGCGAGAACCCGAGGACGGGTATCTATGGCTACACCTTC. Translating gives CASSENPRTGIYGYTF.

In DNA, the CDR3 is TGTGCCACCTTAGCGGGGGTGATAACAACTGAGCAGTTCTTC. Translation gives CATLAGVITTEQFF. The rearrangement joins TRBV12-3 or TRBV12-4 to TRBJ2-1; 9 nucleotides agree with TRBD2. With 10 bases clipped from V and 9 bases from J, the junction kept 13 bases outside the gene matches. This CDR3 has 14 amino acids.

In this sample, this clonotype turned up many times. This chain uses TRBV12-3 or TRBV12-4 with TRBJ1-2, with D uncertain. Trimming took off 3 bases at V and 2 bases at J, with 7 bases between the two ends. CDR3 length equals 13 residues. The CDR3 DNA reads as TGTGCCAGCAGTTTGATACGGAACTATGGCTACACCTTC. It specifies CASSLIRNYGYTF.

CDR3 nucleotide sequence: TGTGCCAGCAGCTTCCCCGGAAATCCCTACGAGCAGTACTTC. Amino acid sequence: CASSFPGNPYEQYF. J is TRBJ2-7 and V is TRBV7-9; no clear D. The V and J ends lost 3 bases and 2 bases respectively, with 11 bases between them. The CDR3 has 14 amino acids. CDR1 and CDR2 (germline): SEHNR, FQNEAQ (reference sequence).

This clonotype was detected only a few times. The V call is TRBV24-1, the J call TRBJ2-7; the match to TRBD1 covers 7 bases. Germline CDR1 reads KGHDR; CDR2 reads SFDVKD. The CDR3 extends over 20 amino acids. The V segment lost 3 bases and the J segment 5 bases; nucleotides outside the gene matches: 24. As DNA, the CDR3 is TGTGCCACCAGTGATCTTACAGGGGTGCCCTGCACCACCAATATACACGAGCAGTACTTC. Its protein product is CATSDLTGVPCTTNIHEQYF.

This clonotype was seen a handful of times. The chain links TRBV25-1 to TRBJ2-1, with D maybe TRBD2 (5 bases). The CDR3 is 16 amino acids. The ends were cut back, 0 bases at V and 7 bases at J, with 16 bases in the middle. CDR1 MGHDK and CDR2 SYGVNS come from the germline V gene. The chain's CDR3 is CASSEYEDSTWNEQFF. The CDR3 DNA is TGTGCCAGCAGTGAATACGAGGACTCCACTTGGAATGAGCAGTTCTTC.

A note on this clonotype: A read error may produce the germline difference seen at one junction end. V usage is TRBV3-1 and J usage is TRBJ2-3, with 9 bases matching TRBD2. The CDR3 runs to 15 residues. CDR1 LGHDT and CDR2 YNNKEL come from the germline V gene (reference sequence). The CDR3 nucleotides are TGTGCCAGCAGCCACGGCGGGACTAGCACAGATGCGCAGTATTTT. Amino acids: CASSHGGTSTDAQYF.